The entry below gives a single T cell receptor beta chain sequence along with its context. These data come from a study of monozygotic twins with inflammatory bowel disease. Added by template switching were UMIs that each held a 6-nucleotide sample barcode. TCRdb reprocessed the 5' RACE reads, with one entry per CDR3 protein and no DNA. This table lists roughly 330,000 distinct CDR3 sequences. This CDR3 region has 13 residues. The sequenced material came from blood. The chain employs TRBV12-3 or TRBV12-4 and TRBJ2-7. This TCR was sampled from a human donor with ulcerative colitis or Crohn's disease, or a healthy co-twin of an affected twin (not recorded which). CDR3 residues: CASNLRVGYEQYF.